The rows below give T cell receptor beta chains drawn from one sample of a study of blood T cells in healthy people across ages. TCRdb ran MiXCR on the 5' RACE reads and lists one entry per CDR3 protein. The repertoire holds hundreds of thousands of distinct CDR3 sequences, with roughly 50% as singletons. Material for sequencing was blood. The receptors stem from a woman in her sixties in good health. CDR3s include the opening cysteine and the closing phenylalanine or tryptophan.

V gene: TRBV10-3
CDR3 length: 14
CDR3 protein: CAISSGASIDTQYF

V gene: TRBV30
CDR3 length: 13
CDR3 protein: CAWSQGFTDTQYF

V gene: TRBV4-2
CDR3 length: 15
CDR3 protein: CASSTQQGSEYGYTF

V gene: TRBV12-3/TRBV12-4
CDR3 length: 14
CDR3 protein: CASRAPGQGFEQYF

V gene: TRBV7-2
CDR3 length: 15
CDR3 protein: CASSLTGFESYEQYF

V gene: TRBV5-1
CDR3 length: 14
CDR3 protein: CASSLLGTGQGYTF

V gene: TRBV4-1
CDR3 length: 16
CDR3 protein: CASSQERLSGVIEQFF

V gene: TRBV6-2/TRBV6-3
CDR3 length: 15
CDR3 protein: CASSYAGLTQETQYF

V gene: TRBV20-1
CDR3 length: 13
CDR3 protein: CSASGLVTDTQYF

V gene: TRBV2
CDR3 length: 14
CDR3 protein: CASSLAQGAQPQHF

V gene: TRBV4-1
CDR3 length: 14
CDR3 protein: CASSSPGSKETQYF

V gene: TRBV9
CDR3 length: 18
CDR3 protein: CASSRGLASGSFADTQYF

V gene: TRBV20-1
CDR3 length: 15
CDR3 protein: CSAHRSGLPSYEQYF

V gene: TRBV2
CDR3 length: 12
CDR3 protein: CASSESGEGYTF

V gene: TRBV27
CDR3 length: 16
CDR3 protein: CASSLHGLAGDNEQFF

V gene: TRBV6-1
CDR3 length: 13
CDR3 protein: CASSGPGGTEAFF

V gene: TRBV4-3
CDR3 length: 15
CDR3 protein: CASSQDRRDNSPLHF